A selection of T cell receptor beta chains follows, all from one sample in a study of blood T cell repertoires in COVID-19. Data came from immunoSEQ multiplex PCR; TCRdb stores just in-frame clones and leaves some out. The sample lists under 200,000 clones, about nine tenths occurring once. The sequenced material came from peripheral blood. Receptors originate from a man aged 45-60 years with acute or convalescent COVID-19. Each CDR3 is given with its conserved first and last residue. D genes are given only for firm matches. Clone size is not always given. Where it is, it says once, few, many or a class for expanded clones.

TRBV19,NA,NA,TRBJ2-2,CASSISQLVNTGELFF,TGTGCCAGTAGTATATCCCAACTTGTAAACACCGGGGAGCTGTTTTTT
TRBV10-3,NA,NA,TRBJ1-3,CAISRPGVGNTIYF,TGTGCCATCAGCAGACCAGGGGTCGGAAACACCATATATTTT
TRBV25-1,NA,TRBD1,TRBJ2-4,CASRGDRGPIQYF,TGTGCCAGCAGGGGGGACAGGGGGCCCATTCAGTACTTC
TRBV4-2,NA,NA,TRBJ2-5,CASSQGGEAETQYF,TGTGCCAGCAGCCAAGGGGGCGAAGCGGAGACCCAGTACTTC
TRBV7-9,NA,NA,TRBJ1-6,CASGGSFEASPLHF,TGTGCCAGCGGCGGCTCTTTCGAGGCCTCACCCCTCCACTTT
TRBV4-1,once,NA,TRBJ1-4,CASSQVNSPNEKLFF,TGCGCCAGCAGCCAAGTGAACAGTCCTAATGAAAAACTGTTTTTT
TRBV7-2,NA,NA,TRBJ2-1,CASSLDAPRVYSYNEQFF,TGTGCCAGCAGCTTAGATGCCCCCAGGGTATACTCCTACAATGAGCAGTTCTTC
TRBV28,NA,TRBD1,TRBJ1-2,CASTKGTGVNGYTF,TGTGCCAGCACCAAAGGGACAGGGGTCAATGGCTACACCTTC
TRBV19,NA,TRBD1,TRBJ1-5,CASNLQGANQPQHF,TGTGCCAGTAACTTACAGGGGGCAAATCAGCCCCAGCATTTT
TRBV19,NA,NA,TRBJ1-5,CASKIGDTLNQPQHF,TGTGCCAGTAAAATTGGGGACACCTTAAATCAGCCCCAGCATTTT
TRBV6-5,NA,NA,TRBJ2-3,CASPISGPRKYF,TGTGCCAGTCCGATATCTGGCCCACGCAAGTATTTT
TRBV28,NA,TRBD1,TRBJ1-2,CASSRQGFNYGYTF,TGTGCCAGCAGCCGACAGGGGTTTAACTATGGCTACACCTTC
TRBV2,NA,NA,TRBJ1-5,CASRADSNQPQHF,TGTGCCAGCAGGGCGGATAGCAATCAGCCCCAGCATTTT
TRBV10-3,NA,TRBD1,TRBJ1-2,CAIREGAVAQGYTF,TGTGCCATCAGGGAGGGGGCAGTAGCCCAGGGCTACACCTTC
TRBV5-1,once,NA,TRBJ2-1,CASSLAGVREQFF,TGCGCCAGCAGCTTGGCGGGAGTGCGGGAGCAGTTCTTC
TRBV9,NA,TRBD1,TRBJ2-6,CASSDMDRALPGANVLTF,TGTGCCAGCAGCGATATGGACAGGGCCTTACCTGGGGCCAACGTCCTGACTTTC
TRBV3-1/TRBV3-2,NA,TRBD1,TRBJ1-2,CASSRARGADGGYTF,TGTGCCAGCAGCCGAGCCAGGGGGGCAGATGGTGGCTACACCTTC
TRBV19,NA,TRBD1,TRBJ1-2,CASSVGTGGYTF,TGTGCCAGTAGTGTTGGGACAGGTGGCTACACCTTC
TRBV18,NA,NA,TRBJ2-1,CASSLLLATYNEQFF,TGTGCCAGCTCTCTTCTGCTAGCCACCTACAATGAGCAGTTCTTC
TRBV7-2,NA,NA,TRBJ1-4,CASSLGHFNEKLFF,TGTGCCAGCAGCCTGGGACATTTTAATGAAAAACTGTTTTTT
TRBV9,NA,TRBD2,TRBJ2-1,CASNLAGTSYNEQFF,TGTGCCAGCAATCTAGCGGGGACCTCCTACAATGAGCAGTTCTTC
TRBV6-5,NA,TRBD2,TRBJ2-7,CASTSGRTYEQYF,TGTGCCAGCACTAGCGGGAGAACCTACGAGCAGTACTTC
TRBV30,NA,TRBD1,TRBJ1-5,CAWSATGGRQPQHF,TGTGCCTGGAGTGCCACAGGGGGCCGGCAGCCCCAGCATTTT
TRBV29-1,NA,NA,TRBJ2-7,CSVAGPYSYEQYF,TGCAGCGTTGCAGGGCCCTACTCCTACGAGCAGTACTTC
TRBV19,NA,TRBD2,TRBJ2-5,CASSMSAGVETQYF,TGTGCCAGTAGTATGTCAGCGGGGGTCGAGACCCAGTACTTC
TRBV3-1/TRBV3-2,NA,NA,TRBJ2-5,CASSQSGVLQETQYF,TGTGCCAGCAGCCAGTCAGGGGTGTTGCAAGAGACCCAGTACTTC
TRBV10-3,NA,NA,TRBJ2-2,CAISESPGNTGELFF,TGTGCCATCAGTGAGTCTCCGGGGAACACCGGGGAGCTGTTTTTT
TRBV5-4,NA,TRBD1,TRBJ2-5,CASSSGQGQETQYF,TGTGCCAGCAGCTCCGGACAGGGACAAGAGACCCAGTACTTC
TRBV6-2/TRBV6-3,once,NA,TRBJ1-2,CASSYYTGQNYGYTF,TGTGCCAGCAGTTACTACACCGGACAGAACTATGGCTACACCTTC
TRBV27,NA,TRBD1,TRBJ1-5,CASRDRVSNQPQHF,TGTGCCAGCAGGGACAGGGTTAGCAATCAGCCCCAGCATTTT
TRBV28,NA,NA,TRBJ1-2,CASSWEGHPDGYTF,TGTGCCAGCAGTTGGGAGGGACACCCAGATGGCTACACCTTC
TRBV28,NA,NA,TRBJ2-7,CASSLASYEQYF,TGTGCCAGCAGTCTTGCTAGCTACGAGCAGTACTTC
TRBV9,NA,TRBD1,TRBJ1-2,CASSVGPPGQGFGGYTF,TGTGCCAGCAGCGTAGGGCCCCCGGGACAGGGTTTCGGCGGCTACACCTTC
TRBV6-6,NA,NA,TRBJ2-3,CASSPSGTSPDTQYF,TGTGCCAGCAGTCCCTCCGGGACTTCCCCAGATACGCAGTATTTT
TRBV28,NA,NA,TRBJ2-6,CASSTGTRASGANVLTF,TGTGCCAGCAGTACCGGGACAAGGGCCTCTGGGGCCAACGTCCTGACTTTC
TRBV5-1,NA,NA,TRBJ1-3,CASRDSPDSGNTIYF,TGCGCCAGCAGGGACAGCCCGGACTCTGGAAACACCATATATTTT
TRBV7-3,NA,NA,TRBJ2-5,CASSLTRGETQYF,TGTGCCAGCAGCTTAACACGGGGGGAGACCCAGTACTTC
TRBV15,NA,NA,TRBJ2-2,CATSRDMNTGELFF,TGTGCCACCAGCAGAGATATGAACACCGGGGAGCTGTTTTTT
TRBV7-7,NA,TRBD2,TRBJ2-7,CASRFRWGWREFHEQYF,TGTGCCAGCAGATTCCGGTGGGGGTGGCGGGAGTTCCACGAGCAGTACTTC
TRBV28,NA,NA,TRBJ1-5,CASSLQGRSAPQHF,TGTGCCAGCAGTCTTCAGGGTAGGTCGGCGCCCCAGCATTTT
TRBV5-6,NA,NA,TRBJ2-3,CAGSRRGTDTQYF,TGTGCTGGCAGCCGGAGGGGCACAGATACGCAGTATTTT
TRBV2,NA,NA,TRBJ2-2,CASEASGANTGELFF,TGTGCCAGCGAGGCATCGGGGGCGAACACCGGGGAGCTGTTTTTT
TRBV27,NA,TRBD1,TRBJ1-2,CASSQGAPEGYTF,TGTGCCAGCAGCCAGGGGGCGCCTGAGGGCTACACCTTC
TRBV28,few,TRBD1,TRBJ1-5,CASSRPTGHNQPQHF,TGTGCCAGCAGTCGACCGACAGGGCATAATCAGCCCCAGCATTTT
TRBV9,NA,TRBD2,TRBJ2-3,CASSVATGPSGGTDTQYF,TGTGCCAGCAGCGTAGCTACTGGTCCCAGCGGGGGCACAGATACGCAGTATTTT
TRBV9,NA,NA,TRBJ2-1,CASSVGPGSYNEQFF,TGTGCCAGCAGCGTTGGTCCGGGATCCTACAATGAGCAGTTCTTC
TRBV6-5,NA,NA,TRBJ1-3,CASSRVGGTGNTIYF,TGTGCCAGCAGCCGCGTTGGAGGGACTGGAAACACCATATATTTT
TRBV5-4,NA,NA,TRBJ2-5,CASSPKTEPMETQYF,TGTGCCAGCAGCCCTAAGACAGAGCCCATGGAGACCCAGTACTTC